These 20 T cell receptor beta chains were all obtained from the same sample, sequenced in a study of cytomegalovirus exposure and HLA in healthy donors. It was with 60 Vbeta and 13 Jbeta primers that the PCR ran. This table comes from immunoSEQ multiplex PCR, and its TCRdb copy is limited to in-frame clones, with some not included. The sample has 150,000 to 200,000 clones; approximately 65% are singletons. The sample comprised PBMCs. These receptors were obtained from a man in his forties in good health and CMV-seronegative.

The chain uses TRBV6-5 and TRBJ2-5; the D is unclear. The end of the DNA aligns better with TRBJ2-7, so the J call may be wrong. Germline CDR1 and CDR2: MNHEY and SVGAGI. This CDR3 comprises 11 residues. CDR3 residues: CASTKSYEQYF. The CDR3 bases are TGTGCCAGCACCAAATCCTACGAGCAGTACTTC.

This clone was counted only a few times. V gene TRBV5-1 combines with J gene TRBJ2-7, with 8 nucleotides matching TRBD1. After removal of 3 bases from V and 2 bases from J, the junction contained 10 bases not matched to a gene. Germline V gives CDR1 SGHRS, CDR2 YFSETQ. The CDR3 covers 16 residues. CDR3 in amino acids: CASSSPSRTGPYEQYF. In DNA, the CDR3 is TGCGCCAGCAGCTCCCCGTCACGGACAGGGCCCTACGAGCAGTACTTC.

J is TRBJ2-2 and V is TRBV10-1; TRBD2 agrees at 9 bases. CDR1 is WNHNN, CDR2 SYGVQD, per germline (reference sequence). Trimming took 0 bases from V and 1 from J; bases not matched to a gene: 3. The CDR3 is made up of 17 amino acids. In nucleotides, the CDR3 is TGCGCCAGCAGTGAGTCCCCTAGCGGGGAGAACACCGGGGAGCTGTTTTTT. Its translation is CASSESPSGENTGELFF.

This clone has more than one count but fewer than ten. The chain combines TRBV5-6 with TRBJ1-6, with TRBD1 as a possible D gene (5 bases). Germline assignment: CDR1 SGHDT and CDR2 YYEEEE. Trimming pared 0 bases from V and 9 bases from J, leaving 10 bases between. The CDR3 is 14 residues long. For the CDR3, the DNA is TGTGCCAGCAGCTTGGAGGGGTTTAGTTCACCCCTCCACTTT. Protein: CASSLEGFSSPLHF.

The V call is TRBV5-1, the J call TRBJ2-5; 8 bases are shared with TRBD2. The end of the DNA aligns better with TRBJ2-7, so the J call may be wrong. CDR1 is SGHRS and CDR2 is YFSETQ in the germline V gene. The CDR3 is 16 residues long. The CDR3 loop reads CASSLESSGGSYEQYF. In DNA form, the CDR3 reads TGCGCCAGCAGCTTGGAATCCAGCGGGGGATCCTACGAGCAGTACTTC.

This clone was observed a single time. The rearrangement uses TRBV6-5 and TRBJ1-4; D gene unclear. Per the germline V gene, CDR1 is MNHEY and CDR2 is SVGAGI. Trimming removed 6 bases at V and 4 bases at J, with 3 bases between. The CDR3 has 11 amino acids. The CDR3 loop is CASSFNEKLFF. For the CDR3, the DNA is TGTGCCAGCAGCTTTAATGAAAAACTGTTTTTT.

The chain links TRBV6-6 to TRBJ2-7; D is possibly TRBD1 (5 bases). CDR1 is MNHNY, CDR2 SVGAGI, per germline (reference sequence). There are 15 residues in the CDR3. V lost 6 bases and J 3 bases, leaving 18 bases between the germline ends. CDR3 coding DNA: TGTGCCAGCAGCTCCCACCCGACAGCCTACTACGAGCAGTACTTC. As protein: CASSSHPTAYYEQYF.

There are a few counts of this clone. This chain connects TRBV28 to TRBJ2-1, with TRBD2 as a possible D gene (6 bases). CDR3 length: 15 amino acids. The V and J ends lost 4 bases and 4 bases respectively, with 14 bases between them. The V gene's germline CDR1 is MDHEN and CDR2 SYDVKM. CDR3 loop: CASSWSGAGYNEQFF. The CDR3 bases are TGTGCCAGCAGTTGGAGTGGCGCGGGGTACAATGAGCAGTTCTTC.

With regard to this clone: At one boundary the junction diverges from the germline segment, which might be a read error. The CDR3 here is CSSSVPSGGGTGELFF. CDR3 DNA: TGTTCCAGCAGCGTCCCTAGCGGGGGAGGGACCGGGGAGCTGTTTTTT. V gene TRBV7-9 combines with J gene TRBJ2-2; 10 bases line up with TRBD2. The CDR3 has 16 amino acids. The germline V gene has CDR1 SEHNR and CDR2 FQNEAQ (reference sequence).

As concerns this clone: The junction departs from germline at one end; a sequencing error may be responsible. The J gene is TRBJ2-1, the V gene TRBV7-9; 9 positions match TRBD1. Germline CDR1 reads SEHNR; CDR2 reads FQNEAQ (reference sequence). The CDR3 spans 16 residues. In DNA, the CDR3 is TGTTCCAGCAGCGCCAGACAGGGGGTCCCCTACAATGAGCAGTTCTTC. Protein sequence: CSSSARQGVPYNEQFF.

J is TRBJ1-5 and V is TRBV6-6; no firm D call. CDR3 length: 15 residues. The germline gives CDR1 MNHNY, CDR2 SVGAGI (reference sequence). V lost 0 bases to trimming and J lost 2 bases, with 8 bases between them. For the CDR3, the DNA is TGTGCCAGCAGTTACTCGGAGAGGGGCAATCAGCCCCAGCATTTT. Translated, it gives CASSYSERGNQPQHF.

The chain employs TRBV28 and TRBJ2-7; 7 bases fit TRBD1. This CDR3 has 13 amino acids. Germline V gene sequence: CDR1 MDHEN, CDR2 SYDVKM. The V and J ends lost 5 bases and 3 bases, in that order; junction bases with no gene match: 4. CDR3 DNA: TGTGCCAGCAGTCCCGGGACAGACTACGAGCAGTACTTC. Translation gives CASSPGTDYEQYF.

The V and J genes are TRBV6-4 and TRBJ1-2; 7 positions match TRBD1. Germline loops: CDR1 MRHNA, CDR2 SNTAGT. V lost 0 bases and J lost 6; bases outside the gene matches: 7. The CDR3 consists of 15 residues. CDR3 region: CASSDSRTGMDGYTF. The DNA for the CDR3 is TGTGCCAGCAGTGACTCGAGGACAGGCATGGATGGCTACACCTTC.

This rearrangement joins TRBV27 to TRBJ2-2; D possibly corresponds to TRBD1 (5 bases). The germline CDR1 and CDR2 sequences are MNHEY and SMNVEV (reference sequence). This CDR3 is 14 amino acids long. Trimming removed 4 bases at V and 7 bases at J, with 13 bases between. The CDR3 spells CASSSIRVYGELFF. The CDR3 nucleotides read TGTGCCAGCAGTTCGATCAGGGTCTACGGGGAGCTGTTTTTT.

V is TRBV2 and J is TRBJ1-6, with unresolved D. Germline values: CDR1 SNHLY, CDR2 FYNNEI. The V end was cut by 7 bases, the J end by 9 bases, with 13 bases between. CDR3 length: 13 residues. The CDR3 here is CASKGEGSSPLHF. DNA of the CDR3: TGTGCCAGCAAAGGAGAGGGAAGTTCACCCCTCCACTTT.

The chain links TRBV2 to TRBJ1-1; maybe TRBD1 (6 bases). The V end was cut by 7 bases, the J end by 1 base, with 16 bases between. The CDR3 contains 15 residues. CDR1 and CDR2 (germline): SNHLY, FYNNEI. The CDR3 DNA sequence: TGTGCCAGCAAGCTAGTTTCAGGGGCGAACACTGAAGCTTTCTTT. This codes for CASKLVSGANTEAFF. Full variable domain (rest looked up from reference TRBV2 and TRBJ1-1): EPEVTQTPSHQVTQMGQEVILRCVPISNHLYFYWYRQILGQKVEFLVSFYNNEISEKSEIFDDQFSVERPDGSNFTLKIRSTKLEDSAMYFCASKLVSGANTEAFFGQGTRLTVV.

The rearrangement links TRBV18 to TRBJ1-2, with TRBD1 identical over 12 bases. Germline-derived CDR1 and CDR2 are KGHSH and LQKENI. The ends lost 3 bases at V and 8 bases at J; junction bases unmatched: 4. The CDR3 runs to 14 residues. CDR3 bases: TGTGCCAGCTCACCGGGACAGGGGGCTGGAGGCTACACCTTC. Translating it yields CASSPGQGAGGYTF.

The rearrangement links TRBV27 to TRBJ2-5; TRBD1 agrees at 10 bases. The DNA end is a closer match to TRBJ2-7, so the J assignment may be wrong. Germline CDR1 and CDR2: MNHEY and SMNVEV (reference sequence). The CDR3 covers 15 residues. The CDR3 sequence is CASSASGTGVYEQYF. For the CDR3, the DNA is TGTGCCAGCAGTGCCTCCGGGACAGGGGTCTACGAGCAGTACTTC.

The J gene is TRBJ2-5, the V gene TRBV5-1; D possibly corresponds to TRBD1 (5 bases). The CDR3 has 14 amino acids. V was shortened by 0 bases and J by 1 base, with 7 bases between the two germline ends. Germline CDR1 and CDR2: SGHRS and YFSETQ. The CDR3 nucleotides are TGCGCCAGCAGCTTGGGACAGCCCCAAGAGACCCAGTACTTC. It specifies CASSLGQPQETQYF. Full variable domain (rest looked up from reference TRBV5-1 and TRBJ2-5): KAGVTQTPRYLIKTRGQQVTLSCSPISGHRSVSWYQQTPGQGLQFLFEYFSETQRNKGNFPGRFSGRQFSNSRSEMNVSTLELGDSALYLCASSLGQPQETQYFGPGTRLLVL.

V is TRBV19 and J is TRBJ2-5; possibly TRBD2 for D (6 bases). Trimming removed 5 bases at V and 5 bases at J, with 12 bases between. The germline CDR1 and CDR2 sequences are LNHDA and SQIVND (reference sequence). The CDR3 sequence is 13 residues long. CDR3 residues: CASSLGSGETQYF. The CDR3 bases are TGTGCCAGTAGTCTTGGAAGCGGGGAGACCCAGTACTTC.